Below, 18 T cell receptor beta chains from the same sample are listed, as sequenced in a study of CD8 T cells in ankylosing spondylitis (dated by TCRdb to about 2017). Library construction relied on 5' RACE. Sequencing relied on an Illumina MiSeq. The raw public data were reprocessed by TCRdb itself: fastp quality trimming at Q25, MiXCR clonotype calling, in-frame beta chains only. Merged by CDR3 protein, the rows form single entries marked with the most common genes and DNA. This sample holds some 33,000 distinct CDR3 sequences; 13% to 15% were observed only once. Less than 45% of the sample is held by the ten biggest clonotypes. Input material: blood. The receptors come from a male donor with ankylosing spondylitis or in good health (not recorded which).

The V gene is TRBV12-3 or TRBV12-4, the J gene TRBJ1-5; 9 positions match TRBD1. The length of the CDR3 is 17 residues. J was trimmed by 2 bases and V by 5 bases; bases with no gene match: 10. The DNA of the CDR3 is TGTGCCAGCAGTCGCGGACAGGGGCGTTTAGGCAATCAGCCCCAGCATTTT. This encodes CASSRGQGRLGNQPQHF.

The chain carries TRBV6-2 or TRBV6-3 and TRBJ2-3; D not certain. Germline lookup yields CDR1 MNHEY and CDR2 SVGEGT. Trimming shortened V by 6 bases and J by 2 bases, and 6 bases separated the two germline ends. This CDR3 comprises 12 residues. CDR3 sequence reads: CASSAVTDTQYF. CDR3 DNA: TGTGCCAGCAGCGCAGTCACAGATACGCAGTATTTT.

This clonotype was seen more than once but under ten times. V gene TRBV4-3 combines with J gene TRBJ2-2; TRBD1 or TRBD2 may be the D gene (6 bases each). This CDR3 spans 14 amino acids. CDR1 is LGHNA and CDR2 is YSLEER in the germline V gene. Trimming pared 0 bases from V and 9 bases from J, leaving 11 bases between. The DNA for the CDR3 is TGCGCCAGCAGCCAAGATTACGGGGGCCGGGAGCTGTTTTTT. Amino acids: CASSQDYGGRELFF.

V and J are TRBV29-1 and TRBJ1-4; no reliable D call. This CDR3 is built from 13 residues. The V gene's germline CDR1 is SQVTM and CDR2 ANQGSEA. V dropped 3 bases and J dropped 8 bases, with 13 bases sitting between them. DNA for the CDR3: TGCAGCGTTGATGTACTGGGAGGCGAAAAACTGTTTTTT. Amino acid sequence: CSVDVLGGEKLFF.

V and J are TRBV15 and TRBJ2-5, with D unresolved. CDR3 length: 14 residues. The V end was cut by 1 base, the J end by 5 bases, with 11 bases between. From germline, CDR1 is LNHNV and CDR2 YYDKDF (reference sequence). The CDR3 DNA sequence: TGTGCCACCAGCAGAGCTCGGATAGATGAGACCCAGTACTTC. Encoded protein: CATSRARIDETQYF.

In this sample, this clonotype turned up a few times. V and J are TRBV11-2 and TRBJ2-2, with a tentative D call TRBD1 (6 bases). V dropped 3 bases and J dropped 9 bases, with 11 bases sitting between them. The CDR3 length is 13 residues. The V gene's germline CDR1 is SGHAT and CDR2 FQNNGV. CDR3: CASSFAGARELFF. The CDR3 region has the DNA TGTGCCAGCAGCTTCGCAGGGGCCCGGGAGCTGTTTTTT.

CDR3 loop: CASSIPGGAEAFF. CDR3 DNA sequence: TGTGCCAGCAGCATCCCCGGCGGCGCTGAAGCTTTCTTT. The chain is built from TRBV28 and TRBJ1-1; D is unclear. The CDR3 runs to 13 residues. Germline CDR1 MDHEN, CDR2 SYDVKM. Trimming cost V 6 bases and J 6 bases, with 14 bases left between them.

This chain connects TRBV27 to TRBJ1-1; no clear D gene. V was shortened by 8 bases and J by 1 base, with 17 bases between the two germline ends. The CDR3 covers 15 residues. Germline assignment: CDR1 MNHEY and CDR2 SMNVEV (reference sequence). The CDR3: CASASPGRQNTEAFF. CDR3 sequence (DNA): TGTGCCAGCGCATCCCCTGGACGGCAGAACACTGAAGCTTTCTTT.

This clonotype was picked up a small number of times. The V gene is TRBV5-5, the J gene TRBJ1-5; D call uncertain. The CDR3 extends over 13 amino acids. The germline gives CDR1 SGHKS, CDR2 YYEKEE (reference sequence). V shed 7 bases and J shed 2 bases, with 10 bases lying between them. The CDR3 protein is CASSLQRNQPQHF. CDR3 bases: TGTGCCAGCTCCCTACAACGCAATCAGCCCCAGCATTTT.

The genes are TRBV7-9 and TRBJ2-2; no firm D call. This CDR3 spans 12 amino acids. Germline V lookup: CDR1 SEHNR, CDR2 FQNEAQ (reference sequence). Deletions cut 10 bases from V and 5 bases from J, with 11 bases between. The CDR3 protein is CATRSPTGELFF. Written as DNA, the CDR3 is TGTGCCACCAGGTCACCGACCGGGGAGCTGTTTTTT.

The chain links TRBV7-9 to TRBJ1-4; tentatively, D is TRBD1 (5 bases). This CDR3 is 15 amino acids long. Germline V gives CDR1 SEHNR, CDR2 FQNEAQ (reference sequence). V lost 4 bases, J lost 0 bases, and 9 bases lay in between. CDR3 DNA: TGTGCCAGCAGCTCTCAGACAGCAACTAATGAAAAACTGTTTTTT. Its translation: CASSSQTATNEKLFF.

By frequency in the sample, this clonotype is medium-sized. V is TRBV10-3 and J is TRBJ2-1; 14 bases align to TRBD2. This CDR3 is built from 17 residues. Germline trimming cut 4 bases from V and 0 bases from J; bases unmatched to any gene: 2. Per the germline V gene, CDR1 is ENHRY and CDR2 is SYGVKD. In DNA, the CDR3 is TGTGCCATCAGTGGGACTAGCGGGGGGTACTCCTACAATGAGCAGTTCTTC. Translated, it gives CAISGTSGGYSYNEQFF.

This rearrangement joins TRBV29-1 to TRBJ2-5, with a possible D match to TRBD2 (5 bases). This CDR3 has 13 amino acids. Germline V gene data show CDR1 as SQVTM and CDR2 as ANQGSEA. V lost 4 bases and J 4 bases, leaving 13 bases between the germline ends. For the CDR3, the DNA is TGCAGCGTTGGGGCAGTAGCGTCAGAGACCCAGTACTTC. Residues: CSVGAVASETQYF.

This clonotype was counted between two and nine times. V usage is TRBV9 and J usage is TRBJ2-1; D is undetermined. Looked up from germline, CDR1 is SGDLS and CDR2 is YYNGEE. The CDR3 is made up of 15 amino acids. Trimming removed 0 bases from V and 5 bases from J, with 12 bases in between. In DNA, the CDR3 is TGTGCCAGCAGCGTAGCTCTGAGTCTAAACAATGAGCAGTTCTTC. Translating gives CASSVALSLNNEQFF.

The CDR3 loop reads CSVEEPRGSEQFF. The DNA of the CDR3 is TGCAGCGTTGAAGAACCCAGGGGCAGTGAGCAGTTCTTC. This chain uses TRBV29-1 with TRBJ2-1, with a possible D match to TRBD1 (6 bases). Germline V lookup: CDR1 SQVTM, CDR2 ANQGSEA. The CDR3 covers 13 residues. The V gene lost 0 bases and the J gene lost 9 bases, with 12 bases spanning the gap.

A few counts support this clonotype. V usage is TRBV20-1 and J usage is TRBJ2-5; D call uncertain. V was cut by 5 bases and J by 5 bases, with 15 bases left in between. The CDR3 totals 13 residues. Germline assignment: CDR1 DFQATT and CDR2 SNEGSKA (reference sequence). The CDR3 DNA sequence: TGCAGTGCTGGGCATGAGAGCCGGGAGACCCAGTACTTC. Amino acids: CSAGHESRETQYF.

The CDR3 region has the DNA TGTGCCATCAGTGGGCAGGGTCCCTCTGGGGCCAACGTCCTGACTTTC. It specifies CAISGQGPSGANVLTF. The rearrangement uses TRBV10-3 and TRBJ2-6; D possibly corresponds to TRBD1 (5 bases). Germline V lookup: CDR1 ENHRY, CDR2 SYGVKD. The CDR3 covers 16 residues. V dropped 4 bases and J dropped 0 bases, with 10 bases sitting between them.

This clonotype has a handful of counts. V is TRBV9 and J is TRBJ1-4; weak D call: TRBD1 (5 bases). In germline, CDR1 is SGDLS, CDR2 YYNGEE. The V and J ends lost 3 bases and 8 bases respectively, with 23 bases between them. This CDR3 spans 17 amino acids. The CDR3 reads CASSGGIGGLGGEKLFF. The DNA for the CDR3 is TGTGCCAGCAGCGGGGGGATCGGAGGCCTTGGCGGAGAAAAACTGTTTTTT.